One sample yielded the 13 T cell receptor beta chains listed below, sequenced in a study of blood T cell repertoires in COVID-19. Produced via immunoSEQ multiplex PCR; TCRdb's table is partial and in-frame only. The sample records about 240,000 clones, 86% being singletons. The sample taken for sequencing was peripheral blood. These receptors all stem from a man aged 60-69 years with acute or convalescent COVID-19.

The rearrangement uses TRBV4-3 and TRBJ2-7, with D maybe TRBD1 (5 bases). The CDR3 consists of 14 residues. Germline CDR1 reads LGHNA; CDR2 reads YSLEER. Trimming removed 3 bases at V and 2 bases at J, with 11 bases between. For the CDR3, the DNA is TGCGCCAGCAGCCAGATAACAGGAGCCTACGAGCAGTACTTC. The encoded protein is CASSQITGAYEQYF.

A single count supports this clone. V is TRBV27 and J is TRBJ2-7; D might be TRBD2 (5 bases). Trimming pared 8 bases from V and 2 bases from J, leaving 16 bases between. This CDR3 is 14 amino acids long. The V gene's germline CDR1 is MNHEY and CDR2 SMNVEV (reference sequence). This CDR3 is CASRTVGETYEQYF. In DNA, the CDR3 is TGTGCCAGCCGGACCGTCGGGGAGACCTACGAGCAGTACTTC.

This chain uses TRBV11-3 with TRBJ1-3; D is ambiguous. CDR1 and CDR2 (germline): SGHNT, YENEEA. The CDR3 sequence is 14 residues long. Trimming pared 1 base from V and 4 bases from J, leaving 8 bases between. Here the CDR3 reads CASSLAGPGNTIYF. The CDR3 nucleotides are TGTGCCAGCAGCTTAGCGGGTCCCGGAAACACCATATATTTT.

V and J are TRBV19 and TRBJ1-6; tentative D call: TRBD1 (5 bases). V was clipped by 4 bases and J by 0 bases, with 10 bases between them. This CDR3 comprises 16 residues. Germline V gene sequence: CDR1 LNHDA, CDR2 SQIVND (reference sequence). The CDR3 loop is CASSRGDGSYNSPLHF. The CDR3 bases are TGTGCCAGTAGTAGGGGGGACGGCTCCTATAATTCACCCCTCCACTTT. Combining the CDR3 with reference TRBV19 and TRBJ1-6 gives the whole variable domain DGGITQSPKYLFRKEGQNVTLSCEQNLNHDAMYWYRQDPGQGLRLIYYSQIVNDFQKGDIAEGYSVSREKKESFPLTVTSAQKNPTAFYLCASSRGDGSYNSPLHFGNGTRLTVT.

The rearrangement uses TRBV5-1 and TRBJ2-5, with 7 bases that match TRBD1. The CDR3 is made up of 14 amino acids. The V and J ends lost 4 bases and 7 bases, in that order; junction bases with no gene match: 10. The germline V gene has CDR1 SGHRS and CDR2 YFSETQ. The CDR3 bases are TGCGCCAGCAGCCCTCAACAGGGGTCGGGGACCCAGTACTTC. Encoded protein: CASSPQQGSGTQYF.

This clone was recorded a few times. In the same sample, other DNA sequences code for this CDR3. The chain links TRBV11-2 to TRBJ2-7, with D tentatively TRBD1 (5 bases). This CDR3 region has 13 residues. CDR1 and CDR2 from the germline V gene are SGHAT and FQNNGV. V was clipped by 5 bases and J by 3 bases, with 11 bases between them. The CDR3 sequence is CASSRDRDYEQYF. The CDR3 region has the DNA TGTGCCAGCAGCCGTGACAGAGACTACGAGCAGTACTTC.

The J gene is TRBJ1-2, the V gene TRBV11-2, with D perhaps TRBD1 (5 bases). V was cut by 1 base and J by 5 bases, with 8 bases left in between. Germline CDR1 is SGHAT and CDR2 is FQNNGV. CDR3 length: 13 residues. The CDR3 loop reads CASSLGQLYGYTF. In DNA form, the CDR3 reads TGTGCCAGCAGCTTAGGACAGCTTTATGGCTACACCTTC.

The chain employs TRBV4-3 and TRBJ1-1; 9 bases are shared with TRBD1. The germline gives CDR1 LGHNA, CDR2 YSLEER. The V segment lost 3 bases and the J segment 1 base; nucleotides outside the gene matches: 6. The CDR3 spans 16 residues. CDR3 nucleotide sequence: TGCGCCAGCAGCCACGGGACAGGGACCCCGAACACTGAAGCTTTCTTT. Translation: CASSHGTGTPNTEAFF.

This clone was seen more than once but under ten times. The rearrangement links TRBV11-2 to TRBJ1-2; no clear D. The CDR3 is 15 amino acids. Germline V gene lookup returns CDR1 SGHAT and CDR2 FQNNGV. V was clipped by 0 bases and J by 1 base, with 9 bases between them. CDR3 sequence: CASSLDRNSNYGYTF. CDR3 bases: TGTGCCAGCAGCTTAGATCGTAACAGTAACTATGGCTACACCTTC.

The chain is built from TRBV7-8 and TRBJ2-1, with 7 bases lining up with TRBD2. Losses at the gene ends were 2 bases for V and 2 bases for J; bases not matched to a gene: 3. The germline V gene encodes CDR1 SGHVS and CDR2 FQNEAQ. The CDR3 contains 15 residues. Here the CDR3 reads CASSLRGDPYNEQFF. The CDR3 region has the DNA TGTGCCAGCAGCTTACGGGGGGACCCCTACAATGAGCAGTTCTTC.

The CDR3 loop reads CASSDTYNTEAFF. Written as DNA, the CDR3 is TGTGCCAGCAGCGACACATACAACACTGAAGCTTTCTTT. The J gene is TRBJ1-1, the V gene TRBV27; D is ambiguous. The V gene's germline CDR1 is MNHEY and CDR2 SMNVEV (reference sequence). The CDR3 is 13 residues long. Trimming removed 6 bases from V and 2 bases from J, with 10 bases in between.

The CDR3 nucleotides read TGTGCCAGCAGTCCCCCGGGTCGGAGTGAAAAACTGTTTTTT. Protein sequence: CASSPPGRSEKLFF. The rearrangement links TRBV28 to TRBJ1-4; D call uncertain. This CDR3 is 14 amino acids long. Germline CDR1 and CDR2: MDHEN and SYDVKM. The V gene lost 5 bases and the J gene lost 7 bases, with 14 bases spanning the gap. Based on the CDR3 plus reference TRBV28 and TRBJ1-4, the full variable domain is DVKVTQSSRYLVKRTGEKVFLECVQDMDHENMFWYRQDPGLGLRLIYFSYDVKMKEKGDIPEGYSVSREKKERFSLILESASTNQTSMYLCASSPPGRSEKLFFGSGTQLSVL.

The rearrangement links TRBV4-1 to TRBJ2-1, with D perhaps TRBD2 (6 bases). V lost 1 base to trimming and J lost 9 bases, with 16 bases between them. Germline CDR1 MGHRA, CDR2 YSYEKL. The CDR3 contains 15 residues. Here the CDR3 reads CASSQGRGTVGEQFF. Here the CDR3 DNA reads TGCGCCAGCAGCCAAGGCCGGGGGACGGTCGGTGAGCAGTTCTTC.